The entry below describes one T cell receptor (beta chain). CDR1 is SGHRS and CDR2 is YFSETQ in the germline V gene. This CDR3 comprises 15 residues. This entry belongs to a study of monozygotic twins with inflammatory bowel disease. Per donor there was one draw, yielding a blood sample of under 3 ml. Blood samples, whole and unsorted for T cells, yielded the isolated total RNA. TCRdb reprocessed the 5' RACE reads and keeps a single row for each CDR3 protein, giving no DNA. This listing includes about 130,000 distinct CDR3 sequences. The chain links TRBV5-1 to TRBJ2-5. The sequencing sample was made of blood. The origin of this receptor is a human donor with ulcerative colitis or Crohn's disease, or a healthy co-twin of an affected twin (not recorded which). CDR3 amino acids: CASSLTFSRQETQYF.